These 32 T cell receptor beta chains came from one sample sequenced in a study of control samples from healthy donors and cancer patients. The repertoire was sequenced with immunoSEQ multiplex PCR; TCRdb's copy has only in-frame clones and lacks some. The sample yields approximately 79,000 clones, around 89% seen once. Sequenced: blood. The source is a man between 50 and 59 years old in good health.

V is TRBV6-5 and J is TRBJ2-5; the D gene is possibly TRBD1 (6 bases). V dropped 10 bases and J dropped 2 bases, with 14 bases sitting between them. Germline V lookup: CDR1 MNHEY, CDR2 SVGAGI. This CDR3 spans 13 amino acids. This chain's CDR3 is CATPPGQQETQYF. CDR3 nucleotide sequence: TGTGCCACTCCACCGGGACAACAAGAGACCCAGTACTTC.

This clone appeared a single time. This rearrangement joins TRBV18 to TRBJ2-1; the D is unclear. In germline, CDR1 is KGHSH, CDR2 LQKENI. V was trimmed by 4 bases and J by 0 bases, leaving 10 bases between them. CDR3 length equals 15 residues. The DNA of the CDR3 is TGTGCCAGCTCACTCTTCCAGAGCTCCTACAATGAGCAGTTCTTC. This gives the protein CASSLFQSSYNEQFF.

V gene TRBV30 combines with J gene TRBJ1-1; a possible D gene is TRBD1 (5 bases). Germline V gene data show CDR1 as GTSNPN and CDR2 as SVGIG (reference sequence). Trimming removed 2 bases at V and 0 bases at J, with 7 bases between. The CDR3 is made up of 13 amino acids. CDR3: CAWSQTVNTEAFF. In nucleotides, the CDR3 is TGTGCCTGGAGTCAGACAGTGAACACTGAAGCTTTCTTT.

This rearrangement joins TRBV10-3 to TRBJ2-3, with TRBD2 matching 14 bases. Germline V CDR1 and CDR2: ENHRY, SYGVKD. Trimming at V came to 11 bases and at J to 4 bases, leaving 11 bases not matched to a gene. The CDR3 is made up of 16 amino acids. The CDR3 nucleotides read TGTGCCGGCGGGACTAGCGGGGGCAGGGGGGCAGATACGCAGTATTTT. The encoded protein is CAGGTSGGRGADTQYF.

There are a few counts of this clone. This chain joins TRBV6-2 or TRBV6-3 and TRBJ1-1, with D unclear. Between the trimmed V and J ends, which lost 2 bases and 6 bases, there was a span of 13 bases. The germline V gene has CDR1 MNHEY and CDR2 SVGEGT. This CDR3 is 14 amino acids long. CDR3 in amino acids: CASSYIGSGAEAFF. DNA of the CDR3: TGTGCCAGCAGTTACATAGGGTCGGGCGCTGAAGCTTTCTTT.

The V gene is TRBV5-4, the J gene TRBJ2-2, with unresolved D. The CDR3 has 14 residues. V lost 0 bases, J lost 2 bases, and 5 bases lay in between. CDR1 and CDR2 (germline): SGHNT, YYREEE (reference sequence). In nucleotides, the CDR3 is TGTGCCAGCAGCTTGGGGGGAAACACCGGGGAGCTGTTTTTT. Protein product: CASSLGGNTGELFF.

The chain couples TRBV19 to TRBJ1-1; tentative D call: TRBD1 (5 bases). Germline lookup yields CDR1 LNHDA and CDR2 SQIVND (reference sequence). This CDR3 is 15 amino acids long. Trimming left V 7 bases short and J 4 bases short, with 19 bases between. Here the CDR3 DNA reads TGTGCCAGTACTAGTCGGGGAGGGACGTTCACTGAAGCTTTCTTT. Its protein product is CASTSRGGTFTEAFF.

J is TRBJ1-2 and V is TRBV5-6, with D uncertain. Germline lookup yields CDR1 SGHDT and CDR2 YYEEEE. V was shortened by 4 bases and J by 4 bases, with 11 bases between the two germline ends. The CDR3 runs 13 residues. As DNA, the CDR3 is TGTGCCAGCAGCCCAGACGTCCCCTATGGCTACACCTTC. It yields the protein CASSPDVPYGYTF.

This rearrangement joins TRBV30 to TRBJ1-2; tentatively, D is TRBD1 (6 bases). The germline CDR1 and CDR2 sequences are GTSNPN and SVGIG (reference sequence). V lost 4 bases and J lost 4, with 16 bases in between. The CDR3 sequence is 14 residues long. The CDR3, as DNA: TGTGCCTGGATTCAACTCTTAGGGGGCTATGGCTACACCTTC. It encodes CAWIQLLGGYGYTF.

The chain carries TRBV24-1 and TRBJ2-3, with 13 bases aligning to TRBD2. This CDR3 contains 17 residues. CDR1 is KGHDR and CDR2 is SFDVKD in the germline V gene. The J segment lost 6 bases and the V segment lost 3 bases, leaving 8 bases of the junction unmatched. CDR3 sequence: CATSDARTSGGLDTQYF. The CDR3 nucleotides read TGTGCCACCAGTGATGCGAGGACTAGCGGGGGTTTGGATACGCAGTATTTT.

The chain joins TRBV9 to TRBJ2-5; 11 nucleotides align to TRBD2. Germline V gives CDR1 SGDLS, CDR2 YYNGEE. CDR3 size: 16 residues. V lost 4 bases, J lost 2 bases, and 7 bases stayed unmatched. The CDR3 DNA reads TGTGCCAGCAGCCCCCGGAGACTAGCGGGGCAAGAGACCCAGTACTTC. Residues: CASSPRRLAGQETQYF.

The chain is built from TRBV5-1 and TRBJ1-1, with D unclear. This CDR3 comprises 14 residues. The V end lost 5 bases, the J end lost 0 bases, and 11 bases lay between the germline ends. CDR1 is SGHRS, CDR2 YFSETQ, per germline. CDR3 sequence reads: CASREVGMNTEAFF. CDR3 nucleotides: TGCGCCAGCAGGGAGGTCGGCATGAACACTGAAGCTTTCTTT. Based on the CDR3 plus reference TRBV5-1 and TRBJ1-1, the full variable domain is KAGVTQTPRYLIKTRGQQVTLSCSPISGHRSVSWYQQTPGQGLQFLFEYFSETQRNKGNFPGRFSGRQFSNSRSEMNVSTLELGDSALYLCASREVGMNTEAFFGQGTRLTVV.

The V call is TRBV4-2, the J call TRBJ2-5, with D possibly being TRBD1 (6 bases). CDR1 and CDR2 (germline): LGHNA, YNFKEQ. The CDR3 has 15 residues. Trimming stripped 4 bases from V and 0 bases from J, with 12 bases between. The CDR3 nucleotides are TGTGCCAGCAGCCGTCGGACAGCCGACCAAGAGACCCAGTACTTC. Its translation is CASSRRTADQETQYF.

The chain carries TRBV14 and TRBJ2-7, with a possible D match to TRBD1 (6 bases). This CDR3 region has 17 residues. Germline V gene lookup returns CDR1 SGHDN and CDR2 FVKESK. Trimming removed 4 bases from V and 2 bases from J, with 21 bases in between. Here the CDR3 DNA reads TGTGCCAGCAGCCGAAACCCGTCGACAGGCCAAACCTACGAGCAGTACTTC. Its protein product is CASSRNPSTGQTYEQYF. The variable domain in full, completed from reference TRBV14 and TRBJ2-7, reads EAGVTQFPSHSVIEKGQTVTLRCDPISGHDNLYWYRRVMGKEIKFLLHFVKESKQDESGMPNNRFLAERTGGTYSTLKVQPAELEDSGVYFCASSRNPSTGQTYEQYFGPGTRLTVT.

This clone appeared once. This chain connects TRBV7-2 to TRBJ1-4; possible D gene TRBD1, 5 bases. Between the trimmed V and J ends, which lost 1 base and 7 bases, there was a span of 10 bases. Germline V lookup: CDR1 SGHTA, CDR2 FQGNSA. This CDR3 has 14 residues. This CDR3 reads CASSLGGLSEKLFF. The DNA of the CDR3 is TGTGCCAGCAGCTTAGGGGGGTTAAGTGAAAAACTGTTTTTT.

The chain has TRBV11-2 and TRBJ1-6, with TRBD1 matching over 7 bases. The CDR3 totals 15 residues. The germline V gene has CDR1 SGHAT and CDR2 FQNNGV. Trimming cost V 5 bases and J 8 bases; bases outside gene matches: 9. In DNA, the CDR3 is TGTGCCAGCAGCCCCGGGACAGTGTCGTATTCACCCCTCCACTTT. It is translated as CASSPGTVSYSPLHF.

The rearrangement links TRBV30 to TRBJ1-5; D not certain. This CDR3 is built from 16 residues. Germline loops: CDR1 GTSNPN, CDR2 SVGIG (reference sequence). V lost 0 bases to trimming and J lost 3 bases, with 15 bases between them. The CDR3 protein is CAWSVPLAYPNQPQHF. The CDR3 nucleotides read TGTGCCTGGAGTGTACCCCTCGCATACCCCAATCAGCCCCAGCATTTT.

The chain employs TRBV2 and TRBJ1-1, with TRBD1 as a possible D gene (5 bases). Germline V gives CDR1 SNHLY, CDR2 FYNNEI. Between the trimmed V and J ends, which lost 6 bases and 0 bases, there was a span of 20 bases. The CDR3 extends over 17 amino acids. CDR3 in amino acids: CASRGVLPPKVNTEAFF. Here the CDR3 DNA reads TGTGCCAGCAGGGGGGTTCTCCCTCCGAAGGTGAACACTGAAGCTTTCTTT.

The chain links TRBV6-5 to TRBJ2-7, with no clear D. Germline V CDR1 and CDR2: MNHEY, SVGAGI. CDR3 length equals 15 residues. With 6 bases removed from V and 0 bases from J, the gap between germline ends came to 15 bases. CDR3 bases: TGTGCCAGCAGGGCCGGGCACAAGAGCTCCTACGAGCAGTACTTC. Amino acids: CASRAGHKSSYEQYF.

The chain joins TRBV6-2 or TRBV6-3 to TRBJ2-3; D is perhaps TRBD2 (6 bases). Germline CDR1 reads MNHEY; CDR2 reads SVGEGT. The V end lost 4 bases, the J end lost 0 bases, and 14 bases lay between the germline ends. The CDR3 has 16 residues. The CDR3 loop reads CASSLNSGGSTDTQYF. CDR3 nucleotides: TGTGCCAGCAGTTTGAACTCCGGGGGTAGCACAGATACGCAGTATTTT.

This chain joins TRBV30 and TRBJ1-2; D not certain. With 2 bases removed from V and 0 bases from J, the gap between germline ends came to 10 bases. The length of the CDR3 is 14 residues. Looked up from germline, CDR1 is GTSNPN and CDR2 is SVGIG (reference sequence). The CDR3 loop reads CAWSQQSANYGYTF. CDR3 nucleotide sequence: TGTGCCTGGAGTCAACAGTCAGCTAACTATGGCTACACCTTC.

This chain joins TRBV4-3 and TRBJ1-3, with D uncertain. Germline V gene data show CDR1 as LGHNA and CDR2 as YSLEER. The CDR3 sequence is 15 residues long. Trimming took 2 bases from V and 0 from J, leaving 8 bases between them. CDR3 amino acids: CASSQYRDSGNTIYF. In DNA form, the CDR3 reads TGCGCCAGCAGCCAATACCGAGACTCTGGAAACACCATATATTTT.

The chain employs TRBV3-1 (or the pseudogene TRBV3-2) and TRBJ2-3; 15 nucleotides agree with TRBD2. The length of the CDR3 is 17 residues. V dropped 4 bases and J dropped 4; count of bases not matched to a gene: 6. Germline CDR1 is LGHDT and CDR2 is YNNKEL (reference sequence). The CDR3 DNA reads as TGTGCCAGCAGCCGCGGGACTAGCGGGGGGTTCTCAGATACGCAGTATTTT. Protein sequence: CASSRGTSGGFSDTQYF.

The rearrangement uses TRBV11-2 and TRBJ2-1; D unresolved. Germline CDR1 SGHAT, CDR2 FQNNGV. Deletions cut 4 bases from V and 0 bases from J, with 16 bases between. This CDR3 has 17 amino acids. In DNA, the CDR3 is TGTGCCAGCAGCTCCCCCGGCAGGATAAACTCCTACAATGAGCAGTTCTTC. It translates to CASSSPGRINSYNEQFF. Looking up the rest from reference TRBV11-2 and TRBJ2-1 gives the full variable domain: EAGVAQSPRYKIIEKRQSVAFWCNPISGHATLYWYQQILGQGPKLLIQFQNNGVVDDSQLPKDRFSAERLKGVDSTLKIQPAKLEDSAVYLCASSSPGRINSYNEQFFGPGTRLTVL.

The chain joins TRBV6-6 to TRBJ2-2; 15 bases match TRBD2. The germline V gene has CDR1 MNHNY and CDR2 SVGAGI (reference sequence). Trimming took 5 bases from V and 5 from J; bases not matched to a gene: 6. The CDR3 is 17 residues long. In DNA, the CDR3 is TGTGCCAGCAGTCCCGGGACTAGCGGGGGGCCTACCGGGGAGCTGTTTTTT. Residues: CASSPGTSGGPTGELFF.

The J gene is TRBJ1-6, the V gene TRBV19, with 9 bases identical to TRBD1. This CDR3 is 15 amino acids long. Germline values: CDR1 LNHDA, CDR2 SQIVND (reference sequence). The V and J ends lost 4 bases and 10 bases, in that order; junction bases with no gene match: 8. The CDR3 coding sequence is TGTGCCAGTAGTAGGGACAGGGAGGCCGGGTCACCCCTCCACTTT. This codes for CASSRDREAGSPLHF.

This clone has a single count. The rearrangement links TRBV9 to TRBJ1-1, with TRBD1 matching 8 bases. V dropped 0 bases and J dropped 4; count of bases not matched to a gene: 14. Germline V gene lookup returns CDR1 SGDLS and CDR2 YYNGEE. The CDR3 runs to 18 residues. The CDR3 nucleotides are TGTGCCAGCAGCGTAGATCCGACAGGGGCTGCTGGGGGCACTGAAGCTTTCTTT. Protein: CASSVDPTGAAGGTEAFF.

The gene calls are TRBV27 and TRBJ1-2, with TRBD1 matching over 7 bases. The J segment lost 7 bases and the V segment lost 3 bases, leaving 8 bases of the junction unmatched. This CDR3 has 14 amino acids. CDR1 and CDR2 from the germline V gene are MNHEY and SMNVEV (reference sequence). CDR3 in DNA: TGTGCCAGCAGTTTCAACGCAGGGGGGGGTGGCTACACCTTC. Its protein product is CASSFNAGGGGYTF.

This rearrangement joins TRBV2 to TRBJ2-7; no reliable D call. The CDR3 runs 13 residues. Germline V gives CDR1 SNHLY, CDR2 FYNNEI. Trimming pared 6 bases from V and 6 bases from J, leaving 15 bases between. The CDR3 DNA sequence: TGTGCCAGCAGAGGTCGTCAGAGGACCGAGCAGTACTTC. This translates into CASRGRQRTEQYF. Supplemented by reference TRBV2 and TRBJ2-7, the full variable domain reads EPEVTQTPSHQVTQMGQEVILRCVPISNHLYFYWYRQILGQKVEFLVSFYNNEISEKSEIFDDQFSVERPDGSNFTLKIRSTKLEDSAMYFCASRGRQRTEQYFGPGTRLTVT.

The DNA of the CDR3 is TGTGCCAGCAGCGACAGGTTCAGCACTGAAGCTTTCTTT. It translates to CASSDRFSTEAFF. The rearrangement joins TRBV12-3 or TRBV12-4 to TRBJ1-1; D perhaps matches TRBD1 (6 bases). V lost 6 bases to trimming and J lost 4 bases, with 12 bases between them. This CDR3 is built from 13 residues.

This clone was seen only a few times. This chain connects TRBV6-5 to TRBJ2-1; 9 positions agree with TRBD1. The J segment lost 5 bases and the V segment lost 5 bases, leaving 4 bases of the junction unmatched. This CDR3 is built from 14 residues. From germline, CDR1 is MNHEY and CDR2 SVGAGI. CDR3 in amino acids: CASSRDRADNEQFF. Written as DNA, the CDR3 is TGTGCCAGCAGTAGGGACAGGGCCGACAATGAGCAGTTCTTC.

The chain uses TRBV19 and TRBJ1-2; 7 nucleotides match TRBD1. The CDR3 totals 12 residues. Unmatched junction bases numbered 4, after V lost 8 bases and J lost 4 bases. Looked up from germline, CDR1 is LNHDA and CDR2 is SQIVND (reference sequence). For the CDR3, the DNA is TGTGCCAGTTCTGACAGGGCCTATGGCTACACCTTC. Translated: CASSDRAYGYTF.